This T cell receptor (beta chain) derives from a study of CD8+ T cells in alopecia areata. Study as a whole: Tofacitinib continued for 6 to 18 months and was then withheld for 6 months. Whole-study findings and limits: Scalp specimens additionally yield sequences from normal skin's resident alphabeta T cells. In lesional scalp, particularly from alopecia totalis/universalis, clonality was higher than in normal scalp.

Treatment meaning: oral pan-JAK inhibitor, 5-10 mg twice daily. The CDR3 extends over 11 amino acids. In germline, CDR1 is MGHDK, CDR2 SYGVNS. Trimming pared 1 base from V and 7 bases from J, leaving 5 bases between. To note about this clone: Its specificity is unknown.

cDNA prepared by RNA extraction and subsequent reverse transcription served as the template for sequencing. The protocol was immunoSEQ multiplex PCR, while the TCRdb copy is restricted to in-frame clones and leaves out a portion. There are 95,000 to 100,000 clones in the sample; 50% to 75% occur only once, and 15% to 19% lies in the top ten. This sequence originates from a human donor with alopecia areata. The sequencing here drew on CD8+ T cells sorted from blood, taken at week 4, from a patient treated with tofacitinib. The V and J genes are TRBV25-1 and TRBJ2-7; no clear D gene. The CDR3 spells CASSESREQYF. The CDR3 nucleotides are TGTGCCAGCAGTGAATCAAGGGAGCAGTACTTC.